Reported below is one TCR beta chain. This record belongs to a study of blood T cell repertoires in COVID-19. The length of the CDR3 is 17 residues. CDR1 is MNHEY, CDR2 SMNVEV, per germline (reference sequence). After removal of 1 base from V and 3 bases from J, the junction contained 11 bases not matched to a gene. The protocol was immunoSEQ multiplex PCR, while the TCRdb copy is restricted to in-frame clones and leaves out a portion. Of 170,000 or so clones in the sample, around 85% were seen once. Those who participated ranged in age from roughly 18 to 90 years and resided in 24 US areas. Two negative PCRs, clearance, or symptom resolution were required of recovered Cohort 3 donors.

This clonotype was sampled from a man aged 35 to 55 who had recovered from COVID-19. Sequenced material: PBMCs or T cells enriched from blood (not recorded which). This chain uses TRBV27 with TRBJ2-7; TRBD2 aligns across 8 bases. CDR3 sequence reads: CASSLWLGSGNHYEQYF. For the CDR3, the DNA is TGTGCCAGCAGTTTATGGTTAGGTAGCGGGAATCACTACGAGCAGTACTTC.